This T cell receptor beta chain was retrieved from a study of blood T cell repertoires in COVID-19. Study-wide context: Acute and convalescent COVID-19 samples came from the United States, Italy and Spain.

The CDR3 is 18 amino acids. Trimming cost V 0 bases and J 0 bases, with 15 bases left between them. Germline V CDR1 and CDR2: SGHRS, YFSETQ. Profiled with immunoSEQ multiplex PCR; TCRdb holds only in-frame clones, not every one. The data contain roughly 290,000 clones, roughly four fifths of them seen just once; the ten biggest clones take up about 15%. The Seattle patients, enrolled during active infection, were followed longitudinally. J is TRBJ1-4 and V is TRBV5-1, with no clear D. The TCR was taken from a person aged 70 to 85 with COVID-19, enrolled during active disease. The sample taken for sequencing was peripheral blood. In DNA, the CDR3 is TGCGCCAGCAGCTTGGGGAGCCCCCAGACCGCAACTAATGAAAAACTGTTTTTT. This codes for CASSLGSPQTATNEKLFF.